This entry lists 3 T cell receptor beta chains sequenced from one sample in a study of a mutant IDH1 vaccine in newly diagnosed glioma. Antigen specificity for these receptors is unknown. Assay used: immunoSEQ multiplex PCR; TCRdb lists only in-frame clones, some missing. Of fewer than 90,000 clones in the sample, 84% were seen once. Documented time point: week 35, safety follow-up. Each dose of the vaccine consisted of 300 ug of mutant IDH1 20-mer peptide, with topical imiquimod. This sample comprised PBMCs, obtained from a glioma patient whose treatment included an IDH1 peptide vaccine. All receptors derive from a man between 18 and 35 years old with glioma.

This clone has a handful of counts. The genes are TRBV30 and TRBJ1-5; 7 nucleotides line up with TRBD1. Germline V gene sequence: CDR1 GTSNPN, CDR2 SVGIG (reference sequence). The CDR3 runs 13 residues. Trimming at V came to 5 bases and at J to 2 bases, leaving 3 bases not matched to a gene. CDR3 bases: TGTGCCTGGGGAGGACAGGGCAATCAGCCCCAGCATTTT. This sequence encodes CAWGGQGNQPQHF.

The V and J genes are TRBV7-9 and TRBJ1-3; 10 bases fit TRBD1. The CDR3 is 18 amino acids. CDR1 is SEHNR, CDR2 FQNEAQ, per germline (reference sequence). The junction had 11 bases not matched to a gene; V was cut back by 6 bases and J by 0 bases. Here the CDR3 reads CASRTSGTGDLSGNTIYF. The CDR3 bases are TGTGCCAGCAGGACCTCCGGGACAGGGGATCTCTCTGGAAACACCATATATTTT.

This clone was seen just once. This chain connects TRBV7-2 to TRBJ1-2; D is undetermined. CDR3 length equals 11 residues. Germline V gives CDR1 SGHTA, CDR2 FQGNSA. CDR3 in amino acids: CDSDFNYGYTF. The CDR3 region has the DNA TGTGATAGTGACTTTAACTATGGCTACACCTTC.